This TCR beta chain was captured by sequencing in a study of T cells after yellow fever vaccination. The V gene lost 1 base and the J gene lost 1 base, with 11 bases spanning the gap. CDR3 length: 15 residues. CDR1 SNHLY and CDR2 FYNNEI come from the germline V gene. One entry per CDR3 protein, called by TCRdb with MiXCR from the 5' RACE reads. The data show about 240,000 distinct CDR3 sequences, 6.5% to 8.5% seen once. This clonotype originated in a man younger than 40 who received the YFV17D yellow fever vaccine. The rearrangement uses TRBV2 and TRBJ2-7; maybe TRBD2 (6 bases). Sequences were derived from CD4+ T cells sorted from PBMCs, sampled 15 days after the yellow fever booster vaccination. The CDR3 DNA reads as TGTGCCAGCAGTGAAGGGGGGACTGGGTCCTACGAGCAGTACTTC. Protein: CASSEGGTGSYEQYF.